The text below deals with one T cell receptor (beta chain). The specificity of this receptor is unknown. Base quality data are lacking; no much larger clone is found one base away. The donors were healthy, HIV-negative adults with no recently reported acute infections or vaccinations. All donors were Caucasian adults living in Nashville, Tennessee, USA. In the unsorted samples, roughly 90 million PBMCs were counted, and genomic DNA was extracted using the QIAamp DNA Blood Mini kit. After blood collection by leukapheresis, PBMCs were isolated using Ficoll-Histopaque density gradient centrifugation and then cryopreserved in the vapor phase of liquid nitrogen. TCR CDR3 regions were amplified from genomic DNA by multiplex PCR using the deep immunoSEQ assay. For each cell subset, the extracted genomic DNA was distributed evenly across all wells of several immunoSEQ 96-well plates, and each plate served as one replicate. For unsorted PBMC, approximately 290 ng genomic DNA, equal to tens of thousands of T cell genomes, was loaded into each replicate PCR. Unsorted PBMC genomic DNA was sequenced across ten immunoSEQ deep assay plates. The purified libraries were quantified using a Qubit 3.0 fluorometer, sized with a Bioanalyzer 2100, and then quantified again using the KAPA Library Quantification kit. Every immunoSEQ 96-well plate was sequenced on a separate single-read 150-cycle Illumina NextSeq 550 flow cell. Processing in the source paper ran as follows. Because the immunoSEQ output held only junctional sequences and lacked quality scores, the filtering could not match the filtering applied to full-length reads. To assign V/J genes and CDR3, sequences were annotated using PyIR, a Python wrapper for IgBLAST v1.9, with IMGT germline references. Any read was removed if the V/J assignment was weak (E-value above 1e-6), the CDR3 was missing, or the read contained stop codons, out-of-frame junctions, or ambiguous translated residues. V3J clonotypes were defined as sequences sharing an identical inferred V gene, J gene, and CDR3 amino acid sequence. Percentage overlap between repertoires was computed as shared unique clonotypes divided by the size of the smaller repertoire. Repertoire richness was assessed with RTK rarefaction, the Chao1 estimator, and Recon v2.1 estimates of unobserved clonotypes. Held by TCRdb, this immuneACCESS table contains in-frame sequences only and omits some clones. Under half of the omission traces to an unresolved V gene where checked; the cause of the rest is unknown. V and J calls and clone size come straight from that table; D and trimming were deduced from the DNA. The sample data list roughly 510,000 clones, and around 79% of these were observed just once. The ten most abundant clones make up approximately 12% of the sample.

This sample was taken from a study of shared clonotypes between healthy human individuals (dated by TCRdb to the early 2020s). A note on the overall study: A few men and two women, aged 18 to 49 years, made up the cohort. To increase sequencing depth and limit assay-specific biases, different laboratories used diverse techniques to prepare libraries and sequence TCR repertoires. Leukapheresis yielded between about 0.8 and 9.5 billion PBMCs per donor. Blood TCR repertoires of a handful of healthy adults were deeply sequenced to estimate repertoire size and the extent of clonotype sharing between individuals. General study outcomes and caveats: Sampling was limited to blood, and TCR repertoires in tissue likely differ from TCR repertoires in blood. Pairwise subsampling led to the expectation that sequencing depth would affect the degree of clonotype sharing among donors. Because the study included a small number of donors, the genetic and exposure-history diversity represented was limited.

The origin of this receptor is a woman aged 35 to 49 in good health. Some clones in this sample may be carry-over from other donors' samples. Sequencing used PBMCs.

Here is the DNA: TGTGCCAGCAGCTTTATAGAGGGGGGACTAGCGGGTACCTACGAGCAGTACTTC. Translated, it gives CASSFIEGGLAGTYEQYF. This chain is built from TRBV7-7 and TRBJ2-7, with TRBD2 identical over 12 junction bases. The CDR3 has 18 amino acids, counting the end cysteine and phenylalanine. The retained sequence is limited to the CDR3, 54 bases, with the frame set at the first base. Compared with germline, V lacks 3 bases and J lacks 2 bases; bases without a gene match: 11. Sequences SSHAT (CDR1) and FNYEAQ (CDR2) are obtained from the germline V gene (reference sequence).